What follows describes a single T cell receptor beta chain. The target antigen is unknown. This entry belongs to a study of blood T cells in healthy people across ages. Study findings and constraints: In older individuals, TCR beta diversity per million T cells was lower, falling roughly linearly with age.

A second PCR, run for about 6 to 11 cycles, used a sample-barcoded 5' primer plus a J-beta primer mix. MiXCR, run by TCRdb on the 5' RACE reads, gives a single entry per CDR3 protein. The profile shows around 800,000 distinct CDR3 sequences, 50% to 65% of them singletons. Material: blood. This clonotype was obtained from an elderly man in good health.

The CDR3: CSARDRLAGGRYNEQFF. CDR3 sequence (DNA): TGCAGTGCTAGAGATCGGCTAGCGGGAGGACGTTACAATGAGCAGTTCTTC. This chain uses TRBV20-1 with TRBJ2-1, with 11 bases identical to TRBD2. Per the germline V gene, CDR1 is DFQATT and CDR2 is SNEGSKA (reference sequence). This CDR3 is 17 amino acids long. Trimming cost V 0 bases and J 4 bases; bases outside gene matches: 8.